The 22 T cell receptor beta chains below were found in one sample sequenced in a study of blood T cell repertoires in COVID-19. Sequencing was performed with immunoSEQ multiplex PCR; in TCRdb, only in-frame clones are kept and a portion is missing. The sample has 150,000 to 200,000 clones, approximately 81% seen once. Sequenced sample: peripheral blood. The source of these receptors is an older woman with COVID-19, enrolled during active disease.

This chain joins TRBV11-2 and TRBJ1-2; 9 nucleotides align to TRBD1. V shed 3 bases and J 8 bases; nucleotides not matched to a gene: 10. CDR3 length: 15 amino acids. Germline V CDR1 and CDR2: SGHAT, FQNNGV. DNA of the CDR3: TGTGCCAGCAGCTTGGACAGGGGATGGAGTGAAGGCTACACCTTC. Protein: CASSLDRGWSEGYTF.

This chain uses TRBV7-9 with TRBJ1-2; TRBD1 matches at 10 bases. V lost 1 base, J lost 8 bases, and 4 bases stayed unmatched. Germline-derived CDR1 and CDR2 are SEHNR and FQNEAQ (reference sequence). CDR3 size: 14 residues. In nucleotides, the CDR3 is TGTGCCAGCAGCTTAGGACAGGGGGCTGGGGGCTACACCTTC. This translates into CASSLGQGAGGYTF.

This sequence joins TRBV5-1 and TRBJ1-4; maybe TRBD1 (6 bases). V shed 0 bases and J shed 7 bases, with 10 bases lying between them. This CDR3 has 14 amino acids. Germline V gene lookup returns CDR1 SGHRS and CDR2 YFSETQ. The CDR3 sequence is CASSLGQDFEKLFF. The CDR3 DNA follows: TGCGCCAGCAGCTTGGGACAGGATTTTGAAAAACTGTTTTTT.

The rearrangement uses TRBV6-5 and TRBJ1-1; TRBD1 agrees at 7 bases. CDR1 is MNHEY, CDR2 SVGAGI, per germline. This CDR3 region has 15 residues. The trim removed 2 bases at V and 1 base at J, leaving 4 bases unmatched. The CDR3 protein is CASSYGGQANTEAFF. The DNA of the CDR3 is TGTGCCAGCAGTTACGGTGGACAGGCGAACACTGAAGCTTTCTTT.

V and J are TRBV6-5 and TRBJ2-7; possible D gene TRBD1, 7 bases. CDR1 MNHEY and CDR2 SVGAGI come from the germline V gene. This CDR3 comprises 14 residues. V shed 2 bases and J shed 3 bases, with 11 bases lying between them. CDR3 DNA sequence: TGTGCCAGCAGTTACGCGGGACAGATCTACGAGCAGTACGTC. It specifies CASSYAGQIYEQYV.

This clone was picked up a small number of times. V gene TRBV12-3 or TRBV12-4 combines with J gene TRBJ1-2; D may be TRBD1 (5 bases). This CDR3 comprises 12 residues. Trimming left V 3 bases short and J 8 bases short, with 10 bases between. CDR3 bases: TGTGCCAGCAGTTTTTGGGGGGGAGGCTACACCTTC. Amino acids: CASSFWGGGYTF.

The rearrangement uses TRBV6-5 and TRBJ2-7; 7 nucleotides line up with TRBD2. V gave up 7 bases and J gave up 2 bases; unmatched junction bases: 11. The germline CDR1 and CDR2 sequences are MNHEY and SVGAGI. This CDR3 contains 15 residues. As DNA, the CDR3 is TGTGCCAGCACCCCGGACGGGGGGTTGACCTACGAGCAGTACGTC. It encodes CASTPDGGLTYEQYV.

The chain couples TRBV5-8 to TRBJ2-7; TRBD2 is a possible D gene (5 bases). The V end lost 1 base, the J end lost 2 bases, and 10 bases lay between the germline ends. The CDR3 has 14 amino acids. Germline V gene sequence: CDR1 SGHTS, CDR2 YDEGEE. CDR3 protein: CASSLRGPTYEQYV. The CDR3 coding sequence is TGTGCCAGCAGCTTGAGAGGGCCGACCTACGAGCAGTACGTC.

The chain is built from TRBV2 and TRBJ2-3; maybe TRBD1 (6 bases). Between the trimmed V and J ends, which lost 6 bases and 1 base, there was a span of 17 bases. CDR3 size: 16 residues. CDR1 is SNHLY and CDR2 is FYNNEI in the germline V gene. The CDR3 DNA follows: TGTGCCAGCAGCTATCATCAGGGGCCGGGCACAGATACGCAGTATTTT. Translating gives CASSYHQGPGTDTQYF.

CDR3: CATSRGTDTQYF. In nucleotides, the CDR3 is TGTGCCACCAGCCGTGGCACAGATACGCAGTATTTT. The genes are TRBV24-1 and TRBJ2-3; D ambiguous. The length of the CDR3 is 12 residues. Trimming left V 7 bases short and J 1 base short, with 5 bases between. The germline V gene encodes CDR1 KGHDR and CDR2 SFDVKD.

The chain joins TRBV2 to TRBJ2-3; 7 positions match TRBD2. CDR1 and CDR2 from the germline V gene are SNHLY and FYNNEI. Germline trimming cut 1 base from V and 3 bases from J; bases unmatched to any gene: 10. This CDR3 comprises 17 residues. CDR3 region: CASSEEVGGGSTDTQYF. CDR3 nucleotides: TGTGCCAGCAGTGAAGAGGTGGGGGGAGGGAGTACAGATACGCAGTATTTT.

The chain carries TRBV21-1 and TRBJ2-7; whether TRBD2, the table's D call, matches the DNA was not checked. TRBV21-1 corresponds to a pseudogene. This CDR3 region has 10 residues. CDR3 in amino acids: CARRNYEQYF. The CDR3 DNA is TGTGCCAGGAGAAACTACGAGCAGTACTTC.

The rearrangement joins TRBV5-6 to TRBJ1-5; perhaps TRBD1 as D (5 bases). V was clipped by 3 bases and J by 5 bases, with 15 bases between them. The CDR3 length is 15 residues. The germline V gene has CDR1 SGHDT and CDR2 YYEEEE. CDR3 loop: CASSSGGRFYQPQHF. CDR3 DNA sequence: TGTGCCAGCAGCTCGGGGGGGAGGTTCTATCAGCCCCAGCATTTT. Looking up the rest from reference TRBV5-6 and TRBJ1-5 gives the full variable domain: DAGVTQSPTHLIKTRGQQVTLRCSPKSGHDTVSWYQQALGQGPQFIFQYYEEEERQRGNFPDRFSGHQFPNYSSELNVNALLLGDSALYLCASSSGGRFYQPQHFGDGTRLSIL.

This clone came up once. J is TRBJ1-3 and V is TRBV5-1; 8 positions agree with TRBD1. The CDR3 has 15 amino acids. Germline CDR1 and CDR2: SGHRS and YFSETQ. V gave up 3 bases and J gave up 4 bases; unmatched junction bases: 6. DNA of the CDR3: TGCGCCAGCAGCTCATCGACAGGGGTGGGAAACACCATATATTTT. As protein: CASSSSTGVGNTIYF.

The chain carries TRBV6-5 and TRBJ1-6; D is unresolved. The CDR3 length is 12 residues. Trimming stripped 2 bases from V and 8 bases from J, with 4 bases between. CDR1 and CDR2 from the germline V gene are MNHEY and SVGAGI. The CDR3 region has the DNA TGTGCCAGCAGTTACCAGGATTCACCCCTCCACTTT. Its translation is CASSYQDSPLHF.

This clone was detected only a few times. The chain couples TRBV19 to TRBJ1-1; D is perhaps TRBD1 (5 bases). The V gene's germline CDR1 is LNHDA and CDR2 SQIVND (reference sequence). Trimming cost V 7 bases and J 2 bases, with 11 bases left between them. There are 13 residues in the CDR3. The CDR3 sequence is CASKQEINTEAFF. As DNA, the CDR3 is TGTGCCAGTAAACAGGAGATCAACACTGAAGCTTTCTTT.

This clone was observed a single time. This chain joins TRBV28 and TRBJ2-7; D is unclear. Germline CDR1 MDHEN, CDR2 SYDVKM. The CDR3 extends over 16 amino acids. V lost 5 bases and J lost 2, with 19 bases in between. DNA for the CDR3: TGTGCCAGCAGTGACTTTGGAGCCAAGAATCCCTACGAGCAGTACTTC. This encodes CASSDFGAKNPYEQYF.

V usage is TRBV5-1 and J usage is TRBJ2-5; D unresolved. CDR1 and CDR2 (germline): SGHRS, YFSETQ. This CDR3 comprises 14 residues. V was trimmed by 3 bases and J by 2 bases, leaving 11 bases between them. The CDR3 here is CASSWSAAQETQYF. CDR3 DNA sequence: TGCGCCAGCAGCTGGTCCGCGGCACAAGAGACCCAGTACTTC.

CDR3 nucleotides: TGTGCCAGCAGCGTAGAAGGGGTGGGCGGAAACACCATATATTTT. Protein: CASSVEGVGGNTIYF. The chain employs TRBV9 and TRBJ1-3, with D possibly TRBD1 on 5 matching bases. Trimming shortened V by 0 bases and J by 4 bases, and 11 bases separated the two germline ends. Per the germline V gene, CDR1 is SGDLS and CDR2 is YYNGEE. The CDR3 is 15 amino acids.

This chain's CDR3 is CASRAQGNSPLHF. Here the CDR3 DNA reads TGTGCCAGCAGGGCACAGGGTAATTCACCCCTCCACTTT. J is TRBJ1-6 and V is TRBV12-3 or TRBV12-4; D perhaps matches TRBD1 (6 bases). This CDR3 has 13 residues. Trimming stripped 6 bases from V and 6 bases from J, with 9 bases between.

The genes are TRBV12-5 and TRBJ2-1, with D maybe TRBD2 (5 bases). The CDR3 length is 15 residues. V dropped 2 bases and J dropped 0 bases, with 8 bases sitting between them. Germline V gene sequence: CDR1 LGHNT, CDR2 FRNRAP. CDR3 region: CASGLTGSSYNEQFF. The DNA of the CDR3 is TGTGCTAGTGGTTTGACGGGAAGCTCCTACAATGAGCAGTTCTTC.

CDR3: CASSLDGGVQGNTEAFF. As DNA, the CDR3 is TGTGCCAGCAGTTTAGACGGCGGAGTGCAGGGGAACACTGAAGCTTTCTTT. The genes are TRBV28 and TRBJ1-1; perhaps TRBD1 as D (5 bases). Germline CDR1 is MDHEN and CDR2 is SYDVKM. Trimming pared 2 bases from V and 1 base from J, leaving 17 bases between. The CDR3 totals 17 residues.